This T cell receptor beta chain was observed in a study of OX40 agonist ivuxolimab in advanced cancers. Using immunoSEQ multiplex PCR, the repertoire was profiled, and TCRdb retains in-frame clones only, with some absent. The sample yields some 57,000 clones, approximately 81% seen once. Germline loops: CDR1 KGHSH, CDR2 LQKENI. Between the trimmed V and J ends, which lost 2 bases and 5 bases, there was a span of 11 bases. CDR3 length equals 14 residues. This clone has more than one count but fewer than ten. The V gene is TRBV18, the J gene TRBJ2-3; D call uncertain. The clonotype comes from an adult with an advanced solid tumor such as melanoma, head and neck, liver or kidney cancer. The starting material was CD4+ or CD8+ T cells sorted from blood, obtained in a trial of the OX40 agonist ivuxolimab. The CDR3 region is CASSPSDLVDTQYF. CDR3 DNA sequence: TGTGCCAGCTCACCATCGGACCTAGTAGATACGCAGTATTTT. The whole variable domain, remainder taken from reference TRBV18 and TRBJ2-3, is NAGVMQNPRHLVRRRGQEARLRCSPMKGHSHVYWYRQLPEEGLKFMVYLQKENIIDESGMPKERFSAEFPKEGPSILRIQQVVRGDSAAYFCASSPSDLVDTQYFGPGTRLTVL.